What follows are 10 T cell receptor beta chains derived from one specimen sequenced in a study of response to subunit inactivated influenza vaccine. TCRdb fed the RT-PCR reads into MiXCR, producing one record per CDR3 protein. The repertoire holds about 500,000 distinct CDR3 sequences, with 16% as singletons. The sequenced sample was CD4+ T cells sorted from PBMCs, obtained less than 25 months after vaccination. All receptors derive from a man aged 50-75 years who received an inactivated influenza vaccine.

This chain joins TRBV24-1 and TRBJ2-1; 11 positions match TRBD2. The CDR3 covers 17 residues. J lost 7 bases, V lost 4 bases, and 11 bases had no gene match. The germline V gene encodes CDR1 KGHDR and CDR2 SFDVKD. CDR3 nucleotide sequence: TGTGCCACCAGTGACGCAAAGACTAGCGGGAAAGGGAATGAGCAGTTCTTC. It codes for CATSDAKTSGKGNEQFF.

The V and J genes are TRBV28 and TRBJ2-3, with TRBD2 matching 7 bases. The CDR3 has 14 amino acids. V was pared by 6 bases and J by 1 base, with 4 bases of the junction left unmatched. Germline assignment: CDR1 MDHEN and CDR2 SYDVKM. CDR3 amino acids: CASRQRGRTDTQYF. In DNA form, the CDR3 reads TGTGCCAGCAGACAGCGGGGTCGCACAGATACGCAGTATTTT.

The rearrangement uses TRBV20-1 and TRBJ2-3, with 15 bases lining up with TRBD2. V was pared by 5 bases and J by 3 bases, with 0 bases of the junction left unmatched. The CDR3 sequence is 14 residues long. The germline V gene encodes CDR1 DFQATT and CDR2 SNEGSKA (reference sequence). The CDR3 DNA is TGCAGTGCTGGGACTAGCGGGGGGACAGATACGCAGTATTTT. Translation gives CSAGTSGGTDTQYF.

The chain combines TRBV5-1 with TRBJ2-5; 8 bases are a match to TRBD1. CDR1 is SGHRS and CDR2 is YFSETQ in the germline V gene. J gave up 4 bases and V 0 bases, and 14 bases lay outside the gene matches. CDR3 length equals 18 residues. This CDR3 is CASSLGDPGGHLGETQYF. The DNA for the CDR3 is TGCGCCAGCAGCTTGGGGGACCCAGGGGGCCACCTCGGAGAGACCCAGTACTTC.

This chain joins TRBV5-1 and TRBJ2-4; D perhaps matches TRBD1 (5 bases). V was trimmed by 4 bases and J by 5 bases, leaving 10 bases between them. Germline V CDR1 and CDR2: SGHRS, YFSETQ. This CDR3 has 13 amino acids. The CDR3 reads CASSPDSQNIQYF. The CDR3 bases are TGCGCCAGCAGCCCTGACAGCCAAAACATTCAGTACTTC.

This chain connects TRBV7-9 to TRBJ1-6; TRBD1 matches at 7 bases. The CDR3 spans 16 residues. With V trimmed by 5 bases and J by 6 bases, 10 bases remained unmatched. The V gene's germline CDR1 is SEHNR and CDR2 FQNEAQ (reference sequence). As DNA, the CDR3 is TGTGCCAGCAGCGCCCTAGGGGGCTCGGGTAATTCACCCCTCCACTTT. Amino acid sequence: CASSALGGSGNSPLHF.

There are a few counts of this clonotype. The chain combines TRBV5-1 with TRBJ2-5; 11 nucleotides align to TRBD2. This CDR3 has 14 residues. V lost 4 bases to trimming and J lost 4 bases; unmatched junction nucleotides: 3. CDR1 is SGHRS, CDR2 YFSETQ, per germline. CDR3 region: CASSPTSGVETQYF. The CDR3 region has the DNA TGCGCCAGCAGCCCGACTAGCGGGGTAGAGACCCAGTACTTC.

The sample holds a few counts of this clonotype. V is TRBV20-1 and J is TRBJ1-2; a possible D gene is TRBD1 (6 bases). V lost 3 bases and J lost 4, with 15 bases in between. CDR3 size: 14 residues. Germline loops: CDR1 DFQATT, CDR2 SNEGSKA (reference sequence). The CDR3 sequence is CSASSRGQFYGYTF. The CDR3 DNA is TGCAGTGCTAGTAGCCGGGGGCAGTTCTATGGCTACACCTTC.

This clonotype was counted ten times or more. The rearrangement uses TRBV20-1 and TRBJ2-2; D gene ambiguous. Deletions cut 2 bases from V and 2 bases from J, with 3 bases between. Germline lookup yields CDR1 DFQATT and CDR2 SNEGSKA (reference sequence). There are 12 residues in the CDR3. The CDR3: CSARPNTGELFF. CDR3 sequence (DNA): TGCAGTGCTAGACCTAACACCGGGGAGCTGTTTTTT.

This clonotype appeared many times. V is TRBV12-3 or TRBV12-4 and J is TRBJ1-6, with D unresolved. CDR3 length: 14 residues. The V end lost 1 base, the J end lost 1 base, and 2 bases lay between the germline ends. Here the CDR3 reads CASSLGSYNSPLHF. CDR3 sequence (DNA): TGTGCCAGCAGTTTAGGGTCCTATAATTCACCCCTCCACTTT.